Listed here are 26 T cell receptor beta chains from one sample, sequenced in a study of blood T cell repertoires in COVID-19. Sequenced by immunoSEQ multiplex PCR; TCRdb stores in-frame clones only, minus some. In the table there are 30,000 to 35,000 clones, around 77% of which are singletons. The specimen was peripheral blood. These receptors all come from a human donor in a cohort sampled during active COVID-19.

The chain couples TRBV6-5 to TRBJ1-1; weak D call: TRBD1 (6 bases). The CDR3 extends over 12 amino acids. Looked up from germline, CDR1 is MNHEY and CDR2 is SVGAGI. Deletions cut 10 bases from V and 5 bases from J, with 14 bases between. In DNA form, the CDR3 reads TGTGCCACTAAAGACAGGTCGACTGAAGCTTTCTTT. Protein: CATKDRSTEAFF.

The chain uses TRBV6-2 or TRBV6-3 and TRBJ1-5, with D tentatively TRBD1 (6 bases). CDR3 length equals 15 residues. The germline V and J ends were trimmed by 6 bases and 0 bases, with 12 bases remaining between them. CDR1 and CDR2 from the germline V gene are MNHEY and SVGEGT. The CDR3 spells CASSGDTLSNQPQHF. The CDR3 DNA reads TGTGCCAGCAGCGGGGACACTCTTAGCAATCAGCCCCAGCATTTT.

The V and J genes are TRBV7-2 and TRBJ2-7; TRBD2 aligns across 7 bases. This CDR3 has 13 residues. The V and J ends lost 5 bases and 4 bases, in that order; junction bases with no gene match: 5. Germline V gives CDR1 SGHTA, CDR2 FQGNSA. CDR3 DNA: TGTGCCAGCAGCAGAAGCGGGAATTACGAGCAGTACTTC. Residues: CASSRSGNYEQYF.

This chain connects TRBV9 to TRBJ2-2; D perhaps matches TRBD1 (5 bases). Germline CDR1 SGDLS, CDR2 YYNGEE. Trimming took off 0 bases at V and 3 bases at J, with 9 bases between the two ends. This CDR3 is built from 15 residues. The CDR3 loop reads CASSVAGYDTGELFF. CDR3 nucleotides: TGTGCCAGCAGCGTAGCAGGGTACGACACCGGGGAGCTGTTTTTT.

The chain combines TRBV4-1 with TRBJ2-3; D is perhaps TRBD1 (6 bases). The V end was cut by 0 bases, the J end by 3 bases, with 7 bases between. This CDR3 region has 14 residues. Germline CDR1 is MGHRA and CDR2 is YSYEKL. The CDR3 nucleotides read TGCGCCAGCAGCCAAGATAGGGGGACAGATACGCAGTATTTT. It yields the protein CASSQDRGTDTQYF.

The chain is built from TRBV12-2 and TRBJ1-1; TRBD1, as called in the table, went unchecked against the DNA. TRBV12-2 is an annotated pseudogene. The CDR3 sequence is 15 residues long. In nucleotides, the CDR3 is TGTGCAAGTCGCCGTTTCGAGGGGGCAGGGACTGAAGCTTTCTTT. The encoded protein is CASRRFEGAGTEAFF.

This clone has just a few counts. The CDR3 nucleotides are TGTGCCAGCAGCCAAGTCTCAGGGGGCAAGTACTTC. Encoded protein: CASSQVSGGKYF. This sequence joins TRBV3-1 (or the pseudogene TRBV3-2) and TRBJ2-5; TRBD1 agrees at 8 bases. CDR3 length: 12 residues. Germline values: CDR1 LGHDT, CDR2 YNNKEL (reference sequence). Trimming took 1 base from V and 12 from J; bases not matched to a gene: 4.

The CDR3 is CASIRDGGTFSNEQFF. In nucleotides, the CDR3 is TGTGCCAGCATACGGGATGGAGGGACTTTCAGCAATGAGCAGTTCTTC. The rearrangement links TRBV2 to TRBJ2-1, with D tentatively TRBD2 (6 bases). CDR1 is SNHLY, CDR2 FYNNEI, per germline. Trimming left V 7 bases short and J 6 bases short, with 22 bases between. The CDR3 contains 16 residues.

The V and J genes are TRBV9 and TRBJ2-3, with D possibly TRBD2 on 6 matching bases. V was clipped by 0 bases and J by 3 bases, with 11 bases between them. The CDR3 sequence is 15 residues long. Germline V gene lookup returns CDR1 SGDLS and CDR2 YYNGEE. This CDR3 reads CASSVAGVVTDTQYF. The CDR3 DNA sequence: TGTGCCAGCAGCGTAGCGGGGGTTGTGACAGATACGCAGTATTTT.

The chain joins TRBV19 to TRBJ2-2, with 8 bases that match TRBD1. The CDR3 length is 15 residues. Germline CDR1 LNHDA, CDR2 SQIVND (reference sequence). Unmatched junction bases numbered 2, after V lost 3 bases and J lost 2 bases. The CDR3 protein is CASSIRGRNTGELFF. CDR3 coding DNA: TGTGCCAGTAGTATCAGGGGGCGAAACACCGGGGAGCTGTTTTTT.

For the CDR3, the DNA is TGTGCCAGCAGTTTAGGGGGAGGAGATGAGCAGTTCTTC. Amino acid sequence: CASSLGGGDEQFF. The genes are TRBV12-3 or TRBV12-4 and TRBJ2-1; D perhaps matches TRBD2 (6 bases). V lost 1 base and J 8 bases, leaving 9 bases between the germline ends. This CDR3 comprises 13 residues.

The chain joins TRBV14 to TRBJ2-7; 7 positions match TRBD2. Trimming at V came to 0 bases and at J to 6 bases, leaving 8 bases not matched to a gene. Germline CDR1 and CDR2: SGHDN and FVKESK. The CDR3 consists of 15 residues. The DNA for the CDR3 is TGTGCCAGCAGCCAAGATTGGGGGGGTCGTAGCGAGCAGTACTTC. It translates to CASSQDWGGRSEQYF.

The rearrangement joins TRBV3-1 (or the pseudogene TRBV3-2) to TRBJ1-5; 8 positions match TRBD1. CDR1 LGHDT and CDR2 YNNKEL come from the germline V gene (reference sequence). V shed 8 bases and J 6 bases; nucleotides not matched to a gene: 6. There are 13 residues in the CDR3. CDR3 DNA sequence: TGTGCCAGCGGACAGGGCATAAGTCAGCCCCAGCATTTT. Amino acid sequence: CASGQGISQPQHF.

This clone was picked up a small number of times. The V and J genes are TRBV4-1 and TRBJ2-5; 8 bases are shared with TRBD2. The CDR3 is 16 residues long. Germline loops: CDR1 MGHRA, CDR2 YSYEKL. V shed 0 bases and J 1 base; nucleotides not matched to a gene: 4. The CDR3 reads CASSQDPSGLQETQYF. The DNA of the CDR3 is TGCGCCAGCAGCCAAGATCCTAGCGGGCTCCAAGAGACCCAGTACTTC.

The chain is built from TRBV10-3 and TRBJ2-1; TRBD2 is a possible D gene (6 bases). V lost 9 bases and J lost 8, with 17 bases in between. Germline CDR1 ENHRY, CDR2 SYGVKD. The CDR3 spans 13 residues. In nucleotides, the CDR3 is TGTGCCATTTCCCTTTCTGGCGGGGATGAGCAGTTCTTC. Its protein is CAISLSGGDEQFF.

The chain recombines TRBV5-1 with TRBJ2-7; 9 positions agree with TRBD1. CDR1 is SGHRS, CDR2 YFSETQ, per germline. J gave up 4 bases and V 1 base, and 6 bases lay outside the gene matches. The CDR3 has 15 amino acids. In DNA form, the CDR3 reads TGCGCCAGCAGCTTGTGGACAGGGGTTACTTACGAGCAGTACTTC. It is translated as CASSLWTGVTYEQYF.

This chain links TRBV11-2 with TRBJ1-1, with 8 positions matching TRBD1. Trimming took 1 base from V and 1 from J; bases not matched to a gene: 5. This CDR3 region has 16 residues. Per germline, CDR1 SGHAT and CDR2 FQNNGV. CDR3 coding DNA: TGTGCCAGCAGCTTAGGGACAGGACAGGGGAACACTGAAGCTTTCTTT. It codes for CASSLGTGQGNTEAFF.

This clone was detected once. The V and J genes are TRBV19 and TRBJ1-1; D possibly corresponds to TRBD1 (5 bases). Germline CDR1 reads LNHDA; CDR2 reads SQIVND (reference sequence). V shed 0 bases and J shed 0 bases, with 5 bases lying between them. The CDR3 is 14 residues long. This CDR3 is CASSIEGVNTEAFF. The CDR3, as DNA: TGTGCCAGTAGTATAGAAGGGGTGAACACTGAAGCTTTCTTT.

This CDR3 reads CASSLRQTGPGYSGANVLTF. CDR3 nucleotide sequence: TGCGCCAGCAGCCTACGTCAGACAGGGCCGGGGTACTCTGGGGCCAACGTCCTGACTTTC. The chain combines TRBV5-1 with TRBJ2-6, with 7 bases matching TRBD1. The germline gives CDR1 SGHRS, CDR2 YFSETQ. Trimming at V came to 4 bases and at J to 0 bases, leaving 16 bases not matched to a gene. This CDR3 comprises 20 residues.

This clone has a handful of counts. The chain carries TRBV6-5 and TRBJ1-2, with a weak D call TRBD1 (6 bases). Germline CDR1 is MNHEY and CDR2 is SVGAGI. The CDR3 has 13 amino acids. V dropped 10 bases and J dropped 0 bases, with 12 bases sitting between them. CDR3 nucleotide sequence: TGTGCCACAACAGGGAATTCTAACTATGGCTACACCTTC. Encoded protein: CATTGNSNYGYTF.

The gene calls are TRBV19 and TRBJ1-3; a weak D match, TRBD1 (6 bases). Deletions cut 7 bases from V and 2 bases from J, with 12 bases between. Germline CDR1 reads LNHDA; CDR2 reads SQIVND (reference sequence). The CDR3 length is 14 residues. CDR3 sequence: CASTRQGTGNTIYF. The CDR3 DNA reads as TGTGCCAGTACCCGTCAGGGGACTGGAAACACCATATATTTT.

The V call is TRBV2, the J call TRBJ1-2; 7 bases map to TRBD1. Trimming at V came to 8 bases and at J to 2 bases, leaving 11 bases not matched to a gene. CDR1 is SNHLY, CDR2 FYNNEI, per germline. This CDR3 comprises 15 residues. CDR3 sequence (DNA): TGTGCCAGCGGAGAGAAACAGGGGTCGAACTATGGCTACACCTTC. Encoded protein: CASGEKQGSNYGYTF.

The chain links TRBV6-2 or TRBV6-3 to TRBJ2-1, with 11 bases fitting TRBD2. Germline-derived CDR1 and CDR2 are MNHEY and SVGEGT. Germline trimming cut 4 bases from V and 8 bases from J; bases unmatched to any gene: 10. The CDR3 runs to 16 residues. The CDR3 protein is CASSSKLAGDGDEQFF. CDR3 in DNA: TGTGCCAGCAGTTCCAAACTAGCGGGAGACGGTGATGAGCAGTTCTTC.

The CDR3 loop reads CASRDPGQGAKNIQYF. The CDR3 coding sequence is TGTGCCAGTAGGGACCCGGGACAGGGGGCCAAAAACATTCAGTACTTC. The V and J genes are TRBV19 and TRBJ2-4; TRBD1 agrees at 10 bases. Germline loops: CDR1 LNHDA, CDR2 SQIVND (reference sequence). V was pared by 6 bases and J by 1 base, with 6 bases of the junction left unmatched. The CDR3 length is 16 residues. Based on the CDR3 plus reference TRBV19 and TRBJ2-4, the full variable domain is DGGITQSPKYLFRKEGQNVTLSCEQNLNHDAMYWYRQDPGQGLRLIYYSQIVNDFQKGDIAEGYSVSREKKESFPLTVTSAQKNPTAFYLCASRDPGQGAKNIQYFGAGTRLSVL.

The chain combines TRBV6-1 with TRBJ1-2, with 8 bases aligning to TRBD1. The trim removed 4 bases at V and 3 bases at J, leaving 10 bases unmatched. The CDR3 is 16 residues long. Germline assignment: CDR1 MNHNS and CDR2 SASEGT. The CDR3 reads CASSGQGFGAYYGYTF. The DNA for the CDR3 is TGTGCCAGCAGTGGACAGGGGTTCGGGGCTTACTATGGCTACACCTTC.

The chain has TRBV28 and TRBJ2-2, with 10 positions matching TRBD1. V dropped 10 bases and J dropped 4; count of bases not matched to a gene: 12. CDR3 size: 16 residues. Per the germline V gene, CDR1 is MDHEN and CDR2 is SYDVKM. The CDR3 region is CATGQGDAPGTGELFF. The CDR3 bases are TGTGCCACTGGACAGGGGGATGCCCCGGGCACCGGGGAGCTGTTTTTT.